A selection of T cell receptor beta chains follows, all from one sample in a study of blood T cell repertoires in COVID-19. Sequenced by immunoSEQ multiplex PCR; TCRdb stores in-frame clones only, minus some. The data hold over 150,000 clones, with 65% to 85% observed a single time. The specimen was peripheral blood. All receptors come from a woman older than 75 with active or convalescent COVID-19. Both conserved end residues are part of each CDR3. D genes are given only for firm matches. The listing skips clone size in some rows; elsewhere it reads once, few, many or a size class.

v_call	j_call	d_call	clone_size	cdr3_length	cdr3_nt	cdr3_aa
TRBV7-2	TRBJ2-1	TRBD1	.	15	TGTGCCAGCAGCCAACGGACAGGCATTTACAATGAGCAGTTCTTC	CASSQRTGIYNEQFF
TRBV2	TRBJ1-3	.	.	15	TGTGCCAGCAGTGGGGGGGACTTCTCTGGAAACACCATATATTTT	CASSGGDFSGNTIYF
TRBV27	TRBJ1-6	.	.	14	TGTGCCAGCAGTTTATATAGGGGGAATTCACCCCTCCACTTT	CASSLYRGNSPLHF
TRBV5-1	TRBJ2-2	.	.	14	TGCGCCAGCAGCTTGAGGCAGGGCCCCGGGGAGCTGTTTTTT	CASSLRQGPGELFF
TRBV19	TRBJ2-5	TRBD1	once	18	TGTGCCGGTAGTATTCCCCCCCACGACAGGGGTAGAGGAGAGACCCAGTACTTC	CAGSIPPHDRGRGETQYF
TRBV5-1	TRBJ2-3	TRBD2	.	14	TGCGCCAGCGCAAGAGCGGGGAACACAGATACGCAGTATTTT	CASARAGNTDTQYF
TRBV5-4	TRBJ2-1	TRBD1	.	16	TGTGCCAGCAGCCCTCCTGAGGGACAGGGTTTGTATGAGCAGTTCTTC	CASSPPEGQGLYEQFF
TRBV7-2	TRBJ2-5	.	.	12	TGTGCCAGCAGCCCGTTCCAAGAGACCCAGTACTTC	CASSPFQETQYF
TRBV6-5	TRBJ1-4	TRBD1	.	15	TGTGCCAGCATTTATTCACAGGGGTCGGGGGAAAAACTGTTTTTT	CASIYSQGSGEKLFF
TRBV6-5	TRBJ1-6	TRBD1	once	16	TGTGCCAGCAGTTCATACCGGGACAGCAATAATTCACCCCTCCACTTT	CASSSYRDSNNSPLHF
TRBV5-1	TRBJ2-3	.	.	15	TGCGCCAGCAGCTTGGGGGGCGCCAACGGAGATACGCAGTATTTT	CASSLGGANGDTQYF
TRBV27	TRBJ2-1	TRBD2	once	16	TGTGCCAGCAGTCAATCGCGGGGGGGGTCCTACAATGAGCAGTTCTTC	CASSQSRGGSYNEQFF
TRBV5-4	TRBJ1-4	TRBD1	.	14	TGTGCCAGCAGCTCGGCAGGGGGTCGTGAAAAACTGTTTTTT	CASSSAGGREKLFF
TRBV4-3	TRBJ1-3	.	.	15	TGCGCCAGCAGCCAAGTCGCGTCCGCTGGAAACACCATATATTTT	CASSQVASAGNTIYF
TRBV11-2	TRBJ1-3	TRBD1	.	15	TGTGCCTCCAGGGGACAGGGGTCTCCTGGAAACACCATATATTTT	CASRGQGSPGNTIYF
TRBV5-4	TRBJ1-1	.	few	13	TGTGCCAGCAGCTTGGAACTAAACACTGAAGCTTTCTTT	CASSLELNTEAFF
TRBV18	TRBJ2-4	TRBD2	.	17	TGTGCCAGCTCACTACTCCAGCGGGGGGGCCAGATCTCCATTCAGTACTTC	CASSLLQRGGQISIQYF
TRBV27	TRBJ1-5	TRBD1	.	16	TGTGCCAGCAGTTTAGCAGGGGGCCTGGGCAATCAGCCCCAGCATTTT	CASSLAGGLGNQPQHF
TRBV6-1	TRBJ2-3	.	.	15	TGTGCCAGCAGTGAGCCGGGACTTCTCACAGATACGCAGTATTTT	CASSEPGLLTDTQYF
TRBV7-9	TRBJ2-7	TRBD2	.	16	TGTGCCAGCAGCCACTTCGGACTAGCGAGCTCCTACGAGCAGTACTTC	CASSHFGLASSYEQYF
TRBV7-2	TRBJ2-5	.	.	13	TGTGCCAGCAGCTTCCGCCGGGGGGAGACCCAGTACTTC	CASSFRRGETQYF
TRBV6-5	TRBJ1-5	.	.	13	TGTGCCAGCCGGGGGGCAAGCAATCAGCCCCAGCATTTT	CASRGASNQPQHF
TRBV7-9	TRBJ2-5	TRBD2	.	15	TGTGCCAGCAGCTCCCTGGGACTAGCGGAAGAGACCCAGTACTTC	CASSSLGLAEETQYF
TRBV7-6	TRBJ1-1	TRBD1	few	15	TGTGCCAGCAGCTTACAGGCAGGGGGAAACACTGAAGCTTTCTTT	CASSLQAGGNTEAFF
TRBV6-2/TRBV6-3	TRBJ2-5	TRBD2	few	16	TGTGCCAGCAGTTACCGGGACTACTTCTTTGTCGAGACCCAGTACTTC	CASSYRDYFFVETQYF
TRBV4-1	TRBJ1-1	.	.	15	TGCGCCAGCACCAGGGTAACTGGCGGTGACACTGAAGCTTTCTTT	CASTRVTGGDTEAFF
TRBV6-2/TRBV6-3	TRBJ1-2	.	.	17	TGTGCCAGCAGTTACTTAAAAAAGGGAGGGGCTCCCTATGGCTACACCTTC	CASSYLKKGGAPYGYTF
TRBV20-1	TRBJ2-3	TRBD2	.	14	TGCAGTGCTAGTTCTCGGGGGGGCACAGATACGCAGTATTTT	CSASSRGGTDTQYF
TRBV5-1	TRBJ2-3	.	once	14	TGCGCCAGCAGCTTGATGGCTGGCACAGATACGCAGTATTTT	CASSLMAGTDTQYF
TRBV5-8	TRBJ2-3	TRBD2	once	18	TGTGCCAGCAGCAATGGAGCGGGGGGTTTTTCAGATCCAGATACGCAGTATTTT	CASSNGAGGFSDPDTQYF
TRBV19	TRBJ1-6	.	few	15	TGTGCCAGTAGTACCATCTGGAGGGGGGGTTCACCCCTCCACTTT	CASSTIWRGGSPLHF
TRBV3-1/TRBV3-2	TRBJ1-1	.	.	17	TGTGCCAGCAGCCAAGAGGGACTCAGGGTTACGAACACTGAAGCTTTCTTT	CASSQEGLRVTNTEAFF